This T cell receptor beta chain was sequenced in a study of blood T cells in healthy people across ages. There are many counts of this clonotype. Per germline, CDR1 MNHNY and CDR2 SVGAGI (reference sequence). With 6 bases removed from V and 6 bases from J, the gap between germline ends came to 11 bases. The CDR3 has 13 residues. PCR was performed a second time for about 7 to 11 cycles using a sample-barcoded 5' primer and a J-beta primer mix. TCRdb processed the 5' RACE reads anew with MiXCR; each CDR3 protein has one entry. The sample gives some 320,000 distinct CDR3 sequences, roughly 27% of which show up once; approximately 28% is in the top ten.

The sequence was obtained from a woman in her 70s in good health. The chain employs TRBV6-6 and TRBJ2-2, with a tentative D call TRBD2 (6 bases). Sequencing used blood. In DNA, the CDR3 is TGTGCCAGCAGCACCGGGGGTCCCGGGGAGCTGTTTTTT. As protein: CASSTGGPGELFF.